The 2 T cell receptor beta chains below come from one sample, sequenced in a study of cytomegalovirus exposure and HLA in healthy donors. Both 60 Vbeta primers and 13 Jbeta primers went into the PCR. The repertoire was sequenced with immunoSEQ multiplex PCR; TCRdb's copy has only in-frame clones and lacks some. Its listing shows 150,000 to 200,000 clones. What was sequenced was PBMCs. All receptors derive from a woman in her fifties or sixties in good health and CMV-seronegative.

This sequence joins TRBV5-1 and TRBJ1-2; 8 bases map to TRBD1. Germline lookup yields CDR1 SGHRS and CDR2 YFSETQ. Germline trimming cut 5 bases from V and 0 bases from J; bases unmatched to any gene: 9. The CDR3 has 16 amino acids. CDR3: CASRQDRGGTNYGYTF. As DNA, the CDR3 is TGCGCCAGCAGACAAGACAGGGGAGGAACTAACTATGGCTACACCTTC.

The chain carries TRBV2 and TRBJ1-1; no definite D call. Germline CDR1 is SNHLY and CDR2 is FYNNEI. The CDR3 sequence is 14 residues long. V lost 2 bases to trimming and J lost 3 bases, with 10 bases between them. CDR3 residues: CASSENLPDTEAFF. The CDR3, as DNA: TGTGCCAGCAGTGAAAACCTCCCGGACACTGAAGCTTTCTTT.